This passage covers 19 T cell receptor beta chains from one sample sequenced in a study of blood T cell repertoires in COVID-19. Only in-frame clones appear in the TCRdb table, and some are missing; sequencing was by immunoSEQ multiplex PCR. The sample carries more than 95,000 clones, 74% recorded once. Sequenced sample: peripheral blood. These TCRs come from a man older than 75 with COVID-19, enrolled during active disease.

The chain combines TRBV10-3 with TRBJ2-2; 7 positions match TRBD2. The germline V gene encodes CDR1 ENHRY and CDR2 SYGVKD. The CDR3 runs 14 residues. V was pared by 7 bases and J by 1 base, with 3 bases of the junction left unmatched. In DNA, the CDR3 is TGTGCCATCACCCCTAGCGGGAACACCGGGGAGCTGTTTTTT. Translated: CAITPSGNTGELFF.

The chain is built from TRBV27 and TRBJ1-2; D ambiguous. The CDR3 contains 13 residues. The V end was cut by 2 bases, the J end by 5 bases, with 9 bases between. Germline lookup yields CDR1 MNHEY and CDR2 SMNVEV (reference sequence). CDR3 sequence reads: CASSLISGYGYTF. CDR3 DNA: TGTGCCAGCAGTTTAATAAGCGGGTATGGCTACACCTTC.

The chain links TRBV19 to TRBJ2-4; D unresolved. V was cut by 3 bases and J by 0 bases, with 6 bases left in between. The germline gives CDR1 LNHDA, CDR2 SQIVND (reference sequence). This CDR3 comprises 14 residues. The CDR3 sequence is CASSIRLAKNIQYF. CDR3 nucleotide sequence: TGTGCCAGTAGTATTCGACTAGCCAAAAACATTCAGTACTTC.

V gene TRBV5-1 combines with J gene TRBJ2-4, with D perhaps matching TRBD2 (5 bases). Trimming removed 0 bases at V and 0 bases at J, with 10 bases between. The germline V gene encodes CDR1 SGHRS and CDR2 YFSETQ. This CDR3 has 16 amino acids. The CDR3 here is CASSLDGILAKNIQYF. CDR3 DNA: TGCGCCAGCAGCTTGGACGGGATCTTAGCCAAAAACATTCAGTACTTC.

The V call is TRBV7-2, the J call TRBJ2-3; D might be TRBD1 (5 bases). The CDR3 is 18 residues long. Germline CDR1 SGHTA, CDR2 FQGNSA. V lost 2 bases, J lost 1 base, and 19 bases lay in between. The chain's CDR3 is CASSLTQGRAFGTDTQYF. The DNA for the CDR3 is TGTGCCAGCAGCTTAACCCAGGGCAGGGCTTTCGGCACAGATACGCAGTATTTT.

The V and J genes are TRBV28 and TRBJ1-1; TRBD1 matches 7 bases. The CDR3 runs to 14 residues. Germline V CDR1 and CDR2: MDHEN, SYDVKM. V lost 3 bases, J lost 2 bases, and 3 bases stayed unmatched. This CDR3 is CASSFGTANTEAFF. The CDR3 coding sequence is TGTGCCAGCAGTTTCGGGACAGCTAACACTGAAGCTTTCTTT.

Concerning this clone itself: A junction boundary mismatches the germline segment, possibly from a read error. This chain links TRBV28 with TRBJ2-1; D is possibly TRBD2 (5 bases). The CDR3 sequence is 12 residues long. CDR1 is MDHEN and CDR2 is SYDVKM in the germline V gene. The CDR3 region has the DNA TGTGCCAGCAGTCTTGACTACGATGAGCAGTTCTTC. Translation: CASSLDYDEQFF.

The J gene is TRBJ1-2, the V gene TRBV7-2; D unresolved. This CDR3 is 14 amino acids long. Germline CDR1 reads SGHTA; CDR2 reads FQGNSA. The germline V and J ends were trimmed by 4 bases and 2 bases, with 11 bases remaining between them. CDR3 protein: CASSSPRKNYGYTF. The CDR3 bases are TGTGCCAGCAGCTCCCCGCGCAAGAACTATGGCTACACCTTC.

The chain has TRBV9 and TRBJ1-1, with D perhaps TRBD1 (5 bases). The CDR3 spans 14 residues. Deletions cut 2 bases from V and 1 base from J, with 9 bases between. Per germline, CDR1 SGDLS and CDR2 YYNGEE. CDR3 in amino acids: CASSVTQGNTEAFF. CDR3 sequence (DNA): TGTGCCAGCAGCGTGACCCAGGGGAACACTGAAGCTTTCTTT.

The chain has TRBV24-1 and TRBJ1-2; D is uncertain. The CDR3 extends over 13 amino acids. Per the germline V gene, CDR1 is KGHDR and CDR2 is SFDVKD. V was pared by 9 bases and J by 3 bases, with 13 bases between. CDR3 protein: CATSPGSDYGYTF. The CDR3, as DNA: TGTGCCACCTCGCCGGGGTCGGACTATGGCTACACCTTC.

The V call is TRBV11-2, the J call TRBJ1-5, with no clear D. The CDR3 runs to 15 residues. Per the germline V gene, CDR1 is SGHAT and CDR2 is FQNNGV. V was cut by 5 bases and J by 1 base, with 12 bases left in between. The CDR3 protein is CASSVGSASNQPQHF. CDR3 coding DNA: TGTGCCAGCAGCGTTGGGAGTGCGAGCAATCAGCCCCAGCATTTT.

The chain carries TRBV6-1 and TRBJ1-4, with 7 bases lining up with TRBD1. Germline V CDR1 and CDR2: MNHNS, SASEGT. CDR3 length equals 15 residues. Trimming took 6 bases from V and 8 from J; bases not matched to a gene: 12. The CDR3 region has the DNA TGTGCCAGCAGCCAACTAACAGGGGTGGTCGAAAAACTGTTTTTT. Translated: CASSQLTGVVEKLFF.

The V call is TRBV6-6, the J call TRBJ2-3, with a tentative D call TRBD1 (6 bases). V was shortened by 4 bases and J by 1 base, with 12 bases between the two germline ends. The CDR3 sequence is 15 residues long. In germline, CDR1 is MNHNY, CDR2 SVGAGI (reference sequence). The CDR3 DNA reads TGTGCCAGCAGTTTCTGGGACAAAGGCACAGATACGCAGTATTTT. It yields the protein CASSFWDKGTDTQYF.

The chain uses TRBV25-1 and TRBJ1-3; no reliable D call. Looked up from germline, CDR1 is MGHDK and CDR2 is SYGVNS. Trimming shortened V by 7 bases and J by 0 bases, and 10 bases separated the two germline ends. The CDR3 length is 14 residues. CDR3 in DNA: TGTGCCAGCATCGGGTCCTACTCTGGAAACACCATATATTTT. Its protein product is CASIGSYSGNTIYF.

The J gene is TRBJ2-5, the V gene TRBV7-9; possible D gene TRBD2, 6 bases. This CDR3 has 13 amino acids. The V gene's germline CDR1 is SEHNR and CDR2 FQNEAQ (reference sequence). The V end lost 1 base, the J end lost 4 bases, and 7 bases lay between the germline ends. The CDR3 protein is CASSLVGGETQYF. The CDR3 DNA reads TGTGCCAGCAGCTTAGTGGGGGGAGAGACCCAGTACTTC.

CDR3: CASSPTPGQHTEAFF. Here the CDR3 DNA reads TGTGCCAGCAGCCCTACACCGGGACAGCACACTGAAGCTTTCTTT. The rearrangement links TRBV5-6 to TRBJ1-1; 7 bases agree with TRBD1. The V and J ends lost 4 bases and 3 bases, in that order; junction bases with no gene match: 9. CDR1 SGHDT and CDR2 YYEEEE come from the germline V gene. CDR3 length: 15 amino acids.

The V gene is TRBV19, the J gene TRBJ1-1; 9 bases align to TRBD1. Germline trimming cut 6 bases from V and 6 bases from J; bases unmatched to any gene: 8. Germline CDR1 is LNHDA and CDR2 is SQIVND (reference sequence). The CDR3 contains 14 residues. The CDR3 protein is CASSTGGGGPEAFF. CDR3 DNA sequence: TGTGCCAGTAGCACAGGGGGCGGGGGGCCTGAAGCTTTCTTT.

This chain links TRBV28 with TRBJ2-5, with TRBD1 identical over 7 bases. This CDR3 is 13 amino acids long. Per germline, CDR1 MDHEN and CDR2 SYDVKM. The ends lost 7 bases at V and 5 bases at J; junction bases unmatched: 7. CDR3 nucleotide sequence: TGTGCCAGCACCGCGGACAGGAGGGAGACCCAGTACTTC. Amino acid sequence: CASTADRRETQYF.

The chain couples TRBV30 to TRBJ2-3, with D uncertain. CDR3 length equals 11 residues. With 1 base removed from V and 5 bases from J, the gap between germline ends came to 4 bases. In germline, CDR1 is GTSNPN, CDR2 SVGIG (reference sequence). For the CDR3, the DNA is TGTGCCTGGAGTGGCGGAGATACGCAGTATTTT. Protein product: CAWSGGDTQYF.